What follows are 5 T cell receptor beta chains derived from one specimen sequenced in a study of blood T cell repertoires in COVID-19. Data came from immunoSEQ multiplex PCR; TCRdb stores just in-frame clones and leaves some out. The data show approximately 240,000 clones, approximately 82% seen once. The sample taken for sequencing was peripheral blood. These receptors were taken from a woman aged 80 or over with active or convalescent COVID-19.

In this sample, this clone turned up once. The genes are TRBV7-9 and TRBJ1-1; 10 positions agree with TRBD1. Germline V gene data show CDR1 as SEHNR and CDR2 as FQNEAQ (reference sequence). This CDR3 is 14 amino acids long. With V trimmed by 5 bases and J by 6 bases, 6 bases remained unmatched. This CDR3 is CASSLGQGVAEAFF. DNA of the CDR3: TGTGCCAGCAGCCTAGGACAGGGGGTTGCTGAAGCTTTCTTT. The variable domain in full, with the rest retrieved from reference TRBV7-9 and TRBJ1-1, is DTGVSQNPRHKITKRGQNVTFRCDPISEHNRLYWYRQTLGQGPEFLTYFQNEAQLEKSRLLSDRFSAERPKGSFSTLEIQRTEQGDSAMYLCASSLGQGVAEAFFGQGTRLTVV.

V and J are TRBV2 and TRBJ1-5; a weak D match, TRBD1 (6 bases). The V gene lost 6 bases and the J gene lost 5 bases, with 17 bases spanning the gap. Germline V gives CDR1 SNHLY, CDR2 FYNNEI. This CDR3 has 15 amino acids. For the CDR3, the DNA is TGTGCCAGCAGCGTCCTCTGGGGGCTCGATCAGCCCCAGCATTTT. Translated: CASSVLWGLDQPQHF.

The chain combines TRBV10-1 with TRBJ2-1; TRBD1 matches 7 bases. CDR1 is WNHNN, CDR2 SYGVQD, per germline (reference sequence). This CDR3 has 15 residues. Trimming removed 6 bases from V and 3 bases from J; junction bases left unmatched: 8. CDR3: CASRADRANYNEQFF. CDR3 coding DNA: TGCGCCAGCAGGGCAGACAGGGCGAACTACAATGAGCAGTTCTTC.

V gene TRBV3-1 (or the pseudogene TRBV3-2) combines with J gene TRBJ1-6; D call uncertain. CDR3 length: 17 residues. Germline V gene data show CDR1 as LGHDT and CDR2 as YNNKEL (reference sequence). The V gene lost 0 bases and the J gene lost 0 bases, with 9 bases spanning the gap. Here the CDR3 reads CASSQEFGGSYNSPLHF. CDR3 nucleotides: TGTGCCAGCAGCCAAGAGTTCGGTGGCTCCTATAATTCACCCCTCCACTTT.

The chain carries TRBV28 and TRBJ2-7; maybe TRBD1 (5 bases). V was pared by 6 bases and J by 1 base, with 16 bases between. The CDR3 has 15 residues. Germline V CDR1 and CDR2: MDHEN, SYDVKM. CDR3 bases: TGTGCCAGCAGCTCCGTCGGAAGGGGTTCCTACGAGCAGTACTTC. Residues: CASSSVGRGSYEQYF.